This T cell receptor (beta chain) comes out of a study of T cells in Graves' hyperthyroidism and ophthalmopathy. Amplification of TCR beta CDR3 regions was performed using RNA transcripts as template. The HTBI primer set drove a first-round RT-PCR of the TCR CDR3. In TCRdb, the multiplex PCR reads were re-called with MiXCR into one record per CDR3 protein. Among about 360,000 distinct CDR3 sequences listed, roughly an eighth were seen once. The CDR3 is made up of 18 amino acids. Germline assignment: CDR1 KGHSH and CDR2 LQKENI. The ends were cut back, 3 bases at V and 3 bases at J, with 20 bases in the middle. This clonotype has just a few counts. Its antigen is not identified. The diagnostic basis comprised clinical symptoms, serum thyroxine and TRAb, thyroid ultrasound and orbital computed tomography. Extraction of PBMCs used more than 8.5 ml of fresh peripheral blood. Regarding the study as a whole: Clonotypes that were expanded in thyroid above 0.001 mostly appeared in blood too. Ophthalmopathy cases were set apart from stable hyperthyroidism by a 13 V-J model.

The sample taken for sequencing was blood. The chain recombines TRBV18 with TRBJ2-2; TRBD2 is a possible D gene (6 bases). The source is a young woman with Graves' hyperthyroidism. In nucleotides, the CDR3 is TGTGCCAGCTCACCCCTCCTCGCTGAAGGGAGGCACACCGGGGAGCTGTTTTTT. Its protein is CASSPLLAEGRHTGELFF.